A single sample gave rise to the 23 T cell receptor beta chains below, sequenced in a study of T cell responses to AZD1222 COVID-19 vaccine. Measured with immunoSEQ multiplex PCR; TCRdb has only the in-frame clones, and not every one. The data hold some 95,000 clones, with around 89% observed a single time. The input for sequencing was peripheral blood, taken 28 days after the second AZD1222 dose. Receptors were obtained from an adult who received the AZD1222 COVID-19 vaccine.

The chain carries TRBV7-2 and TRBJ1-4; the D is unclear. Germline values: CDR1 SGHTA, CDR2 FQGNSA. V dropped 4 bases and J dropped 3 bases, with 18 bases sitting between them. CDR3 length: 17 amino acids. The CDR3 loop reads CASSYRVSGTANEKLFF. In nucleotides, the CDR3 is TGTGCCAGCAGCTACCGGGTCTCCGGAACCGCTAATGAAAAACTGTTTTTT. Full variable domain (missing parts from reference TRBV7-2 and TRBJ1-4): GAGVSQSPSNKVTEKGKDVELRCDPISGHTALYWYRQSLGQGLEFLIYFQGNSAPDKSGLPSDRFSAERTGGSVSTLTIQRTQQEDSAVYLCASSYRVSGTANEKLFFGSGTQLSVL.

The V and J genes are TRBV12-3 or TRBV12-4 and TRBJ1-1, with TRBD1 identical over 7 bases. The CDR3 length is 13 residues. The V gene end was trimmed by 3 bases and the J gene end by 11 bases; junction bases not matched to a gene: 9. CDR3 protein: CASSFSQGVRAFF. DNA for the CDR3: TGTGCCAGCAGTTTCTCCCAGGGGGTTCGTGCTTTCTTT.

The count of this clone is one. CDR3 sequence (DNA): TGTGCCAGCAGCTTATCCGCAGGGACAGGGGATCGGTATGGCTACACCTTC. It is translated as CASSLSAGTGDRYGYTF. V gene TRBV7-9 combines with J gene TRBJ1-2; 10 bases match TRBD1. Germline CDR1 and CDR2: SEHNR and FQNEAQ (reference sequence). The length of the CDR3 is 17 residues. The V segment lost 2 bases and the J segment 5 bases; nucleotides outside the gene matches: 11.

The gene calls are TRBV18 and TRBJ1-2; no clear D. The CDR3 contains 15 residues. V shed 2 bases and J shed 3 bases, with 13 bases lying between them. Per the germline V gene, CDR1 is KGHSH and CDR2 is LQKENI. As DNA, the CDR3 is TGTGCCAGCTCACCAAGCCTTAGCCCTTACTATGGCTACACCTTC. Its translation: CASSPSLSPYYGYTF.

The chain is built from TRBV5-3 and TRBJ2-7; D uncertain. TRBV5-3 falls under the ORF class, with uncertain function. The ends were cut back, 0 bases at V and 2 bases at J, with 12 bases in the middle. This CDR3 has 15 amino acids. Written as DNA, the CDR3 is TGTGCCAGAAGCTTGGTGGGCCGAGATCCCTACGAGCAGTACTTC. Protein product: CARSLVGRDPYEQYF.

This clone came up a few times. The chain combines TRBV10-1 with TRBJ2-7; D is ambiguous. This CDR3 is 14 amino acids long. V was pared by 6 bases and J by 3 bases, with 15 bases between. Germline V gives CDR1 WNHNN, CDR2 SYGVQD (reference sequence). This CDR3 is CASSPDPGLYEQYF. The CDR3 nucleotides are TGCGCCAGCAGCCCGGACCCTGGCCTCTACGAGCAGTACTTC.

The V and J genes are TRBV5-4 and TRBJ2-3; perhaps TRBD1 as D (5 bases). Germline V gene sequence: CDR1 SGHNT, CDR2 YYREEE (reference sequence). This CDR3 contains 14 residues. V dropped 0 bases and J dropped 3 bases, with 8 bases sitting between them. CDR3 sequence (DNA): TGTGCCAGCAGCTTGGGACAGCTAACAGATACGCAGTATTTT. This encodes CASSLGQLTDTQYF.

Worth noting for this clone: The same CDR3 is also encoded by other DNA sequences in this sample. The CDR3 here is CASSVEGGNTIYF. CDR3 DNA sequence: TGTGCCAGCAGCGTGGAGGGAGGAAACACCATATATTTT. V is TRBV9 and J is TRBJ1-3, with D unclear. Trimming took 2 bases from V and 4 from J, leaving 7 bases between them. The CDR3 extends over 13 amino acids. Germline values: CDR1 SGDLS, CDR2 YYNGEE.

CDR3 coding DNA: TGCGCCAGCAGCCTAAAGGGGGGAGGGAGCACTGAAGCTTTCTTT. It translates to CASSLKGGGSTEAFF. The V gene is TRBV4-3, the J gene TRBJ1-1; D perhaps matches TRBD1 (6 bases). Between the trimmed V and J ends, which lost 4 bases and 4 bases, there was a span of 16 bases. This CDR3 contains 15 residues. Germline loops: CDR1 LGHNA, CDR2 YSLEER.

The gene calls are TRBV28 and TRBJ1-1; D might be TRBD1 (5 bases). CDR1 and CDR2 (germline): MDHEN, SYDVKM. This CDR3 comprises 14 residues. Deletions cut 3 bases from V and 0 bases from J, with 8 bases between. The CDR3 sequence is CASSFGGMNTEAFF. In DNA, the CDR3 is TGTGCCAGCAGTTTCGGGGGGATGAACACTGAAGCTTTCTTT.

The chain carries TRBV6-5 and TRBJ2-1, with 11 nucleotides matching TRBD2. The CDR3 contains 15 residues. V lost 4 bases, J lost 10 bases, and 9 bases stayed unmatched. CDR1 MNHEY and CDR2 SVGAGI come from the germline V gene. The CDR3 is CASSFSLAGGGEQFF. CDR3 bases: TGTGCCAGCAGTTTCTCGCTAGCGGGAGGCGGGGAGCAGTTCTTC.

The CDR3 region is CASSQVETDYGYTF. As DNA, the CDR3 is TGCGCCAGCAGCCAAGTTGAGACCGACTATGGCTACACCTTC. The rearrangement links TRBV4-1 to TRBJ1-2; unclear D gene. Germline CDR1 is MGHRA and CDR2 is YSYEKL. This CDR3 spans 14 amino acids. V was pared by 1 base and J by 3 bases, with 9 bases between.

This rearrangement joins TRBV3-1 (or the pseudogene TRBV3-2) to TRBJ1-5; 7 bases align to TRBD1. The CDR3 runs 18 residues. The V segment lost 4 bases and the J segment 0 bases; nucleotides outside the gene matches: 12. CDR1 and CDR2 from the germline V gene are LGHDT and YNNKEL (reference sequence). The chain's CDR3 is CASSPPGQSDYSNQPQHF. CDR3 in DNA: TGTGCCAGCAGCCCACCGGGACAGTCCGATTATAGCAATCAGCCCCAGCATTTT.

This clone appeared once. The V gene is TRBV4-2, the J gene TRBJ2-1; D might be TRBD1 or TRBD2, each matching 6 bases. V gave up 1 base and J gave up 8 bases, with 18 bases separating them. Germline V gene data show CDR1 as LGHNA and CDR2 as YNFKEQ. The CDR3 loop spans 16 amino acids. The CDR3 nucleotides are TGTGCCAGCAGCCAAGGTCCCGGCAGGGGAGGAGATGAGCAGTTCTTC. It specifies CASSQGPGRGGDEQFF.

The CDR3 reads CASRPTGLAPNRSPGELFF. In DNA form, the CDR3 reads TGTGCCAGCAGGCCCACGGGACTAGCGCCAAACAGGTCCCCCGGGGAGCTGTTTTTT. The rearrangement links TRBV28 to TRBJ2-2; 10 nucleotides agree with TRBD2. V was pared by 6 bases and J by 6 bases, with 19 bases of the junction left unmatched. The CDR3 length is 19 residues. Germline V gives CDR1 MDHEN, CDR2 SYDVKM.

The J gene is TRBJ1-1, the V gene TRBV27; D unresolved. V lost 3 bases, J lost 2 bases, and 10 bases lay in between. Germline V CDR1 and CDR2: MNHEY, SMNVEV (reference sequence). This CDR3 is 14 amino acids long. The CDR3 protein is CASSLDRSNTEAFF. CDR3 nucleotides: TGTGCCAGCAGTTTGGATAGGAGTAACACTGAAGCTTTCTTT.

V gene TRBV10-1 combines with J gene TRBJ1-1, with 7 bases that match TRBD1. The V segment lost 3 bases and the J segment 4 bases; nucleotides outside the gene matches: 2. CDR3 length: 13 amino acids. The germline CDR1 and CDR2 sequences are WNHNN and SYGVQD (reference sequence). The CDR3 sequence is CASSDSGGTEAFF. CDR3 DNA: TGCGCCAGCAGTGACTCAGGGGGCACTGAAGCTTTCTTT.

The V and J genes are TRBV30 and TRBJ1-2; the D is unclear. Germline V lookup: CDR1 GTSNPN, CDR2 SVGIG (reference sequence). Trimming took 0 bases from V and 8 from J, leaving 13 bases between them. The CDR3 runs 13 residues. CDR3 sequence reads: CAWSVLVGSGYTF. CDR3 nucleotides: TGTGCCTGGAGTGTACTGGTAGGTTCCGGCTACACCTTC.

This clone was recorded many times. The chain uses TRBV30 and TRBJ2-6, with no clear D. The V gene lost 3 bases and the J gene lost 0 bases, with 0 bases spanning the gap. The CDR3 consists of 12 residues. Germline CDR1 is GTSNPN and CDR2 is SVGIG (reference sequence). The CDR3 sequence is CAWSSGANVLTF. CDR3 nucleotide sequence: TGTGCCTGGAGCTCTGGGGCCAACGTCCTGACTTTC.

The rearrangement links TRBV7-3 to TRBJ2-7; 12 positions agree with TRBD1. The CDR3 totals 14 residues. V dropped 5 bases and J dropped 6; count of bases not matched to a gene: 5. In germline, CDR1 is SGHTA, CDR2 FQGTGA. CDR3 coding DNA: TGTGCCAGCAGCCCGGGACAGGGGGCCTCCGAGCAGTACTTC. Its protein product is CASSPGQGASEQYF.

About this clone itself: Other DNA variants within this sample encode the same CDR3. The chain is built from TRBV6-5 and TRBJ1-6; D not resolved. Germline assignment: CDR1 MNHEY and CDR2 SVGAGI. The CDR3 spans 14 residues. Trimming removed 8 bases at V and 2 bases at J, with 10 bases between. The CDR3 sequence: CASRRETYNSPLHF. The DNA for the CDR3 is TGTGCCAGCCGGCGGGAAACCTATAATTCACCCCTCCACTTT.

The table lists this clone with a count of one. The junction departs from the called germline gene at one end, perhaps through a read error. This chain links TRBV28 with TRBJ1-2, with unresolved D. The V gene's germline CDR1 is MDHEN and CDR2 SYDVKM. The length of the CDR3 is 16 residues. The CDR3 DNA reads as TGTGCCAGCAGTTTCCCCTCCGAGTTGAATAACTATGGCCACACCTTC. Its translation is CASSFPSELNNYGHTF.

The chain has TRBV7-2 and TRBJ1-5, with 8 bases that match TRBD1. The junction had 6 bases not matched to a gene; V was cut back by 2 bases and J by 6 bases. CDR3 length: 15 residues. Germline CDR1 is SGHTA and CDR2 is FQGNSA. The CDR3 here is CASSLRGQAVQPQHF. The CDR3 DNA sequence: TGTGCCAGCAGCTTACGGGGACAGGCCGTTCAGCCCCAGCATTTT.